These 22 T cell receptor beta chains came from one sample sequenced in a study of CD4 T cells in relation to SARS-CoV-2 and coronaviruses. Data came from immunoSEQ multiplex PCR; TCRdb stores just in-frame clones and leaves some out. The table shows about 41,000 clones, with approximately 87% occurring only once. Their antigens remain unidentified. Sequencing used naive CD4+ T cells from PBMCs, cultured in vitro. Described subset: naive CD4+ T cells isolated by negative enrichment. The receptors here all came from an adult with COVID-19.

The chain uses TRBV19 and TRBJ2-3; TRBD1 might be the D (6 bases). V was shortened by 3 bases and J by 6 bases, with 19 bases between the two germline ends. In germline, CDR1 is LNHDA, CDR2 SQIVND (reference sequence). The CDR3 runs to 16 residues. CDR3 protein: CASSMANRAARDTQYF. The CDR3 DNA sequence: TGTGCCAGTAGTATGGCAAACAGGGCTGCACGGGATACGCAGTATTTT.

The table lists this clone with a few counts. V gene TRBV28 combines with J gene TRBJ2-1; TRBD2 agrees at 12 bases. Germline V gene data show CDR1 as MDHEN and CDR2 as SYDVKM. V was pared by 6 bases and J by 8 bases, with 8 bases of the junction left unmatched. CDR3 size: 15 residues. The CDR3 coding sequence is TGTGCCAGCAGCAAACGACTAGCGGGAGCCCATGAGCAGTTCTTC. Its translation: CASSKRLAGAHEQFF. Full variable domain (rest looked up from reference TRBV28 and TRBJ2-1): DVKVTQSSRYLVKRTGEKVFLECVQDMDHENMFWYRQDPGLGLRLIYFSYDVKMKEKGDIPEGYSVSREKKERFSLILESASTNQTSMYLCASSKRLAGAHEQFFGPGTRLTVL.

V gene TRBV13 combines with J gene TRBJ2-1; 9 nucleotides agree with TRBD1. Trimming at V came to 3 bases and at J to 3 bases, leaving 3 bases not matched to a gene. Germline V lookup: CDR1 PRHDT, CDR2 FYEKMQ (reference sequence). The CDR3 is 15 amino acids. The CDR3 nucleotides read TGTGCCAGCAGCTTGGGACAGGGAAGCTACAATGAGCAGTTCTTC. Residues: CASSLGQGSYNEQFF.

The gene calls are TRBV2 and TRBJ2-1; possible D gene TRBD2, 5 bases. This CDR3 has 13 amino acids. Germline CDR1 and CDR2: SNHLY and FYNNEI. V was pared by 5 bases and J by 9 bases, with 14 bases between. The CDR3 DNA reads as TGTGCCAGCAGTACAATAGCGAGAGGTGAGCAGTTCTTC. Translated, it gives CASSTIARGEQFF. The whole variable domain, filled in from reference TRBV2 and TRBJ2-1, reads EPEVTQTPSHQVTQMGQEVILRCVPISNHLYFYWYRQILGQKVEFLVSFYNNEISEKSEIFDDQFSVERPDGSNFTLKIRSTKLEDSAMYFCASSTIARGEQFFGPGTRLTVL.

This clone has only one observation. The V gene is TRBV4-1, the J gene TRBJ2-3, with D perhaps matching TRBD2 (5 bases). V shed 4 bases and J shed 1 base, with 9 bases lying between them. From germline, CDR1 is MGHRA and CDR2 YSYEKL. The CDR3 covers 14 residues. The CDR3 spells CASSRGAGTDTQYF. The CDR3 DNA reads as TGCGCCAGCAGCCGAGGAGCGGGCACAGATACGCAGTATTTT.

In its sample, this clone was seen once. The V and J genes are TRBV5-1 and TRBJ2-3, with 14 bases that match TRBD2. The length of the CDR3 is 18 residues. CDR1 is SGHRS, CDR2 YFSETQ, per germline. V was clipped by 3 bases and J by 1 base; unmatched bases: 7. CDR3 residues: CASSSARGLAGGTDTQYF. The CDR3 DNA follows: TGCGCCAGCAGCTCGGCGAGGGGACTAGCGGGAGGCACAGATACGCAGTATTTT.

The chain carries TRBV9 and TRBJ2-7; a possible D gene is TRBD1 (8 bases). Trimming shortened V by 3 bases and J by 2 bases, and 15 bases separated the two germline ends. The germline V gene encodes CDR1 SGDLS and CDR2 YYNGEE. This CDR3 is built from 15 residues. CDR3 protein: CASSEGGTGAYEQYF. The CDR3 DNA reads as TGTGCCAGCAGCGAGGGGGGGACAGGAGCCTACGAGCAGTACTTC.

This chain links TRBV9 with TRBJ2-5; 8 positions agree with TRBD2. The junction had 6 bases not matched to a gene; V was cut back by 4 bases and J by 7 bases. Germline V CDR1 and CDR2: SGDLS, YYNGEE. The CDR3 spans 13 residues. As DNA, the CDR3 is TGTGCCAGCAGCCCCGGGGGGGCCGGGACCCAGTACTTC. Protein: CASSPGGAGTQYF.

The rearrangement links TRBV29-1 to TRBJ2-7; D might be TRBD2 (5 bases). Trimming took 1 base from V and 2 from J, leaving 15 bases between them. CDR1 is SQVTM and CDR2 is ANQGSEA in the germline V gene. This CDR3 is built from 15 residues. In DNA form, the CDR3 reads TGCAGCGTTGAAGTCGCCGGGAATAAGGCCTACGAGCAGTACTTC. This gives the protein CSVEVAGNKAYEQYF.

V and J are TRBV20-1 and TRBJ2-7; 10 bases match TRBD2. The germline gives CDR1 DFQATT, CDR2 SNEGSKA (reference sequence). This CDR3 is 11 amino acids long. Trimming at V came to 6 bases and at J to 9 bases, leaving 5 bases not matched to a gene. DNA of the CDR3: TGCAGTGCCTGGACTAGCGGACTGCAGTACTTC. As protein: CSAWTSGLQYF.

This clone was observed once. The CDR3 DNA reads TGTGCCAGCTCGAGGGCGGGCGCGAACACCGGGGAGCTGTTTTTT. This encodes CASSRAGANTGELFF. This chain links TRBV6-5 with TRBJ2-2, with a weak D call TRBD2 (5 bases). Per the germline V gene, CDR1 is MNHEY and CDR2 is SVGAGI. Trimming removed 8 bases at V and 0 bases at J, with 13 bases between. This CDR3 comprises 15 residues.

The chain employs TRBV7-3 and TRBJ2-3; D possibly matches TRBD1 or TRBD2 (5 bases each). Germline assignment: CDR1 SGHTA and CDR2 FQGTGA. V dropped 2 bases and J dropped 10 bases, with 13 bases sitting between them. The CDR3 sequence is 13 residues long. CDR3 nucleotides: TGTGCCAGCAGCTTAGAACTCCGGGACCCGCAGTATTTT. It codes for CASSLELRDPQYF.

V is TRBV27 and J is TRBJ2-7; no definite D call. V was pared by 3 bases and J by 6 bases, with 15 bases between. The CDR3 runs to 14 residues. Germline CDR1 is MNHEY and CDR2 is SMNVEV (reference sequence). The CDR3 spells CASSFTSLNGEQYF. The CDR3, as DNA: TGTGCCAGCAGTTTCACCTCCCTAAATGGCGAGCAGTACTTC.

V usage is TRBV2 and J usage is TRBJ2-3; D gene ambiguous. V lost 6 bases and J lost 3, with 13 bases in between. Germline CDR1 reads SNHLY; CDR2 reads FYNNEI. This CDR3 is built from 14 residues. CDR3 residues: CASSNLFYTDTQYF. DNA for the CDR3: TGTGCCAGCAGCAACCTTTTTTATACAGATACGCAGTATTTT.

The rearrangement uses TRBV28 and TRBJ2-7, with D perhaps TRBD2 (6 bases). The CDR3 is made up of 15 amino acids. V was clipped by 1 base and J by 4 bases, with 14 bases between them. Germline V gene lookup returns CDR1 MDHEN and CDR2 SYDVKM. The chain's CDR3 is CASSLFVGRGYEQYF. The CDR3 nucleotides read TGTGCCAGCAGTTTATTTGTCGGGAGAGGGTACGAGCAGTACTTC.

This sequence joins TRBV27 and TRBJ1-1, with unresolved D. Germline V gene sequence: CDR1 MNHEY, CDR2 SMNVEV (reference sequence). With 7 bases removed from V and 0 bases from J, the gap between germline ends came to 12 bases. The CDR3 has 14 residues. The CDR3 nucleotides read TGTGCCAGCAATTTTGCGGGTCTGAACACTGAAGCTTTCTTT. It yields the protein CASNFAGLNTEAFF.

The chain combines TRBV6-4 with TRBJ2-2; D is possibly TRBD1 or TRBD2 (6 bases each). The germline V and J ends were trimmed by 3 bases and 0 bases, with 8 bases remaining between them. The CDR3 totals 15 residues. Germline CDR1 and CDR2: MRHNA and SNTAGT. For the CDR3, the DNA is TGTGCCAGCAGTGAGGAGGGGGCGAACACCGGGGAGCTGTTTTTT. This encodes CASSEEGANTGELFF.

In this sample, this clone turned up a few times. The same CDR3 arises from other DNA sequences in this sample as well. The CDR3 loop is CASSLYSYNEQFF. In nucleotides, the CDR3 is TGTGCCAGCAGTTTATATTCCTACAATGAGCAGTTCTTC. The chain carries TRBV27 and TRBJ2-1, with D unresolved. V dropped 1 base and J dropped 1 base, with 2 bases sitting between them. CDR3 size: 13 residues. Germline V gives CDR1 MNHEY, CDR2 SMNVEV (reference sequence).

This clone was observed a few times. The CDR3 spells CASSPTDTEAFF. DNA of the CDR3: TGTGCCAGCTCACCGACGGACACTGAAGCTTTCTTT. This chain joins TRBV18 and TRBJ1-1; D not certain. V was pared by 3 bases and J by 3 bases, with 5 bases between. Germline CDR1 and CDR2: KGHSH and LQKENI. The CDR3 runs 12 residues.

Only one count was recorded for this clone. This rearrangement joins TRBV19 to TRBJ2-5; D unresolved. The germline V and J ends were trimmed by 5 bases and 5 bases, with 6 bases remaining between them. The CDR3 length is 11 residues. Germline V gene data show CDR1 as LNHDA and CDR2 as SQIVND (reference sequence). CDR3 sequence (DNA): TGTGCCAGTAGTTACGGTGAGACCCAGTACTTC. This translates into CASSYGETQYF.

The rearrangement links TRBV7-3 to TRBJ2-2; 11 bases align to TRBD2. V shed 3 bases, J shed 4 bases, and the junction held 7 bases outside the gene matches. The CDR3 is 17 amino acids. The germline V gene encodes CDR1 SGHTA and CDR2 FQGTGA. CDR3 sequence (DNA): TGTGCCAGCAGCTTGATTAGCGGGAGGGCTGGCACCGGGGAGCTGTTTTTT. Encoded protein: CASSLISGRAGTGELFF.

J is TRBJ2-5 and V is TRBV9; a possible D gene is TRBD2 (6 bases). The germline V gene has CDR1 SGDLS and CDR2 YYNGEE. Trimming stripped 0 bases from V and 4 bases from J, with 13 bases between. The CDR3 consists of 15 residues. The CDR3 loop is CASSVGPTSAETQYF. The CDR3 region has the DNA TGTGCCAGCAGCGTAGGTCCGACTAGTGCAGAGACCCAGTACTTC.